The 18 T cell receptor beta chains below were found in one sample sequenced in a study of regulatory T cells in long-lasting Graves disease. Relying on iRepertoire HTBI primers and Arm-PCR of CDR3 regions, the team built TCR beta libraries. TCRdb reprocessed the multiplex PCR reads via MiXCR and lists one record per CDR3 protein. Here the sample spans 320,000 or so distinct CDR3 sequences, more than 15% being singletons. Time point here: newly diagnosed GD, antithyroid drugs for less than 3 months. TCR sequences were obtained from RNA taken from PBMCs. This material consisted of peripheral blood mononuclear cells (PBMCs), taken at new diagnosis, from a patient treated with antithyroid drugs. The receptors were gathered from a female donor with Graves disease.

This clonotype occurred a few times. V usage is TRBV9 and J usage is TRBJ2-7; TRBD2 aligns across 11 bases. CDR3 size: 16 residues. Germline lookup yields CDR1 SGDLS and CDR2 YYNGEE. With V trimmed by 0 bases and J by 2 bases, 4 bases remained unmatched. The CDR3 nucleotides read TGTGCCAGCAGCGTAGCCGGGACTAGCGGAACCTACGAGCAGTACTTC. Its protein is CASSVAGTSGTYEQYF.

This clonotype was picked up many times. As DNA, the CDR3 is TGTGCCAGCAGTTATTACAAGTGGGAGGGCCCCTCCTACGAGCAGTACTTC. Amino acid sequence: CASSYYKWEGPSYEQYF. The rearrangement uses TRBV6-5 and TRBJ2-7; TRBD2 matches at 7 bases. J gave up 0 bases and V 3 bases, and 11 bases lay outside the gene matches. Per the germline V gene, CDR1 is MNHEY and CDR2 is SVGAGI. This CDR3 region has 17 residues.

This clonotype was detected only a few times. V and J are TRBV28 and TRBJ2-1, with D perhaps TRBD1 (6 bases). Germline loops: CDR1 MDHEN, CDR2 SYDVKM. Deletions cut 5 bases from V and 0 bases from J, with 11 bases between. The CDR3 loop spans 15 amino acids. The CDR3 DNA reads TGTGCCAGCAGTATTACAGGGAGCTCCTACAATGAGCAGTTCTTC. Its protein is CASSITGSSYNEQFF. Together with reference TRBV28 and TRBJ2-1, the CDR3 gives the full variable domain: DVKVTQSSRYLVKRTGEKVFLECVQDMDHENMFWYRQDPGLGLRLIYFSYDVKMKEKGDIPEGYSVSREKKERFSLILESASTNQTSMYLCASSITGSSYNEQFFGPGTRLTVL.

The rearrangement uses TRBV10-3 and TRBJ2-3; 11 nucleotides align to TRBD2. The germline CDR1 and CDR2 sequences are ENHRY and SYGVKD. J lost 1 base, V lost 4 bases, and 10 bases had no gene match. The CDR3 extends over 18 amino acids. CDR3: CAISAVAGGPIGTDTQYF. For the CDR3, the DNA is TGTGCCATCAGTGCAGTAGCGGGAGGGCCGATTGGCACAGATACGCAGTATTTT.

Ten or more counts support this clonotype. The rearrangement links TRBV2 to TRBJ2-1; 13 nucleotides align to TRBD2. The CDR3 runs to 15 residues. Germline V gene lookup returns CDR1 SNHLY and CDR2 FYNNEI. The V gene end was trimmed by 6 bases and the J gene end by 4 bases; junction bases not matched to a gene: 3. The CDR3 coding sequence is TGTGCCAGCAGGGGACTAGCGGGAAGATACAATGAGCAGTTCTTC. Translated, it gives CASRGLAGRYNEQFF.

This clonotype was seen ten or more times. The V gene is TRBV29-1, the J gene TRBJ2-5; 7 bases fit TRBD2. Per germline, CDR1 SQVTM and CDR2 ANQGSEA. The CDR3 consists of 15 residues. The ends lost 3 bases at V and 5 bases at J; junction bases unmatched: 12. CDR3 bases: TGCAGCGTTGATACGGCTAGCGGACACTCGGAGACCCAGTACTTC. Protein: CSVDTASGHSETQYF.

Turning to this clonotype: A far larger clone is one base from this, pointing to a likely read error. The chain carries TRBV27 and TRBJ2-7, with a tentative D call TRBD1 (6 bases). The V gene's germline CDR1 is MNHEY and CDR2 SMNVEV (reference sequence). The CDR3 extends over 14 amino acids. The germline V and J ends were trimmed by 10 bases and 7 bases, with 23 bases remaining between them. The CDR3 sequence is CAITGTLVGNEQYF. The CDR3 DNA reads TGTGCCATCACCGGGACACTAGTAGGCAATGAGCAGTACTTC.

This clonotype was observed at least ten times. This chain joins TRBV12-3 or TRBV12-4 and TRBJ2-1; 7 bases are shared with TRBD2. This CDR3 is 13 amino acids long. Trimming at V came to 5 bases and at J to 7 bases, leaving 5 bases not matched to a gene. DNA for the CDR3: TGTGCCAGCAGTCCGGGGGGAGTAAATGAGCAGTTCTTC. Residues: CASSPGGVNEQFF.

This rearrangement joins TRBV18 to TRBJ2-7, with D unresolved. V was cut by 0 bases and J by 0 bases, with 12 bases left in between. Germline CDR1 is KGHSH and CDR2 is LQKENI. The CDR3 totals 16 residues. The CDR3 nucleotides read TGTGCCAGCTCACCACCGGGTACAGCTAGCTCCTACGAGCAGTACTTC. Its protein product is CASSPPGTASSYEQYF.

The sample holds many counts of this clonotype. The V and J genes are TRBV6-1 and TRBJ2-5; TRBD2 agrees at 8 bases. CDR3 length: 18 residues. Trimming took 2 bases from V and 2 from J; bases not matched to a gene: 13. Germline V gene data show CDR1 as MNHNS and CDR2 as SASEGT. This CDR3 reads CASSETFGWREVQETQYF. The CDR3 DNA follows: TGTGCCAGCAGTGAAACCTTCGGATGGCGGGAGGTACAAGAGACCCAGTACTTC.

This sequence joins TRBV7-9 and TRBJ2-5; 13 nucleotides agree with TRBD2. The ends lost 4 bases at V and 0 bases at J; junction bases unmatched: 5. This CDR3 comprises 17 residues. Germline CDR1 reads SEHNR; CDR2 reads FQNEAQ (reference sequence). CDR3: CASSYSGTSGNQETQYF. The CDR3 DNA reads as TGTGCCAGCAGCTATTCCGGGACTAGCGGGAACCAAGAGACCCAGTACTTC.

V and J are TRBV7-7 and TRBJ2-2, with D maybe TRBD2 (6 bases). This CDR3 spans 14 amino acids. The germline gives CDR1 SSHAT, CDR2 FNYEAQ (reference sequence). Here the CDR3 reads CASRGQEGTGELFF. The CDR3 region has the DNA TGTGCTAGCCGGGGCCAGGAGGGAACCGGGGAGCTGTTTTTT.

This clonotype was seen at least ten times. The chain joins TRBV27 to TRBJ2-7, with a tentative D call TRBD1 (5 bases). CDR3 length equals 14 residues. The germline V gene has CDR1 MNHEY and CDR2 SMNVEV (reference sequence). V lost 5 bases, J lost 0 bases, and 11 bases lay in between. This CDR3 is CASSMVDSSYEQYF. The CDR3 DNA reads TGTGCCAGCAGTATGGTCGACAGCTCCTACGAGCAGTACTTC.

This clonotype appeared many times. V gene TRBV19 combines with J gene TRBJ1-2; tentatively, D is TRBD1 (6 bases). Trimming removed 5 bases at V and 2 bases at J, with 18 bases between. Germline V gives CDR1 LNHDA, CDR2 SQIVND (reference sequence). CDR3 length equals 16 residues. The CDR3 region is CASSSQSWDNNYGYTF. The CDR3, as DNA: TGTGCCAGTAGTTCTCAATCTTGGGACAACAACTATGGCTACACCTTC.

This clonotype was seen many times. V and J are TRBV6-1 and TRBJ1-2; D remains ambiguous. CDR1 and CDR2 (germline): MNHNS, SASEGT. CDR3 length: 17 residues. The V end was cut by 6 bases, the J end by 4 bases, with 24 bases between. The CDR3 is CASSKRAGVGVGYGYTF. CDR3 nucleotide sequence: TGTGCCAGCAGCAAAAGAGCAGGTGTCGGCGTAGGCTATGGCTACACCTTC.

At least ten counts were recorded for this clonotype. This chain uses TRBV4-1 with TRBJ2-5; D possibly matches TRBD1 or TRBD2 (5 bases each). The CDR3 totals 16 residues. Trimming removed 1 base from V and 3 bases from J, with 15 bases in between. Germline V lookup: CDR1 MGHRA, CDR2 YSYEKL. CDR3: CASSQVGRARKETQYF. CDR3 sequence (DNA): TGCGCCAGCAGCCAAGTGGGGCGGGCCCGGAAAGAGACCCAGTACTTC.

The table lists this clonotype with a few counts. The V gene is TRBV14, the J gene TRBJ1-3, with 9 bases fitting TRBD1. This CDR3 contains 17 residues. With V trimmed by 3 bases and J by 4 bases, 10 bases remained unmatched. Germline CDR1 reads SGHDN; CDR2 reads FVKESK. The CDR3 DNA reads TGTGCCAGCAGCCATAAAGCAGGGACAGGGTTCGGAAACACCATATATTTT. Translation gives CASSHKAGTGFGNTIYF.

The table lists this clonotype with many counts. Germline and junction disagree at one end, which may indicate a read error. This chain links TRBV7-9 with TRBJ2-2, with 7 bases that match TRBD2. The CDR3 contains 19 residues. The germline V gene has CDR1 SEHNR and CDR2 FQNEAQ (reference sequence). CDR3 sequence reads: CATSGEGFNSQSNSGELFF. The DNA for the CDR3 is TGTGCCACCAGCGGGGAAGGATTCAACTCACAATCGAACAGCGGGGAGCTGTTTTTT.